This entry lists 16 T cell receptor beta chains sequenced from one sample in a study of response to subunit inactivated influenza vaccine. TCRdb called the RT-PCR reads again in MiXCR, with one record for every CDR3 protein. Altogether 650,000 to 800,000 distinct CDR3 sequences are present, approximately 14% being singletons, with the ten largest covering 5.5% to 7%. This material consisted of PBMCs from blood, taken 14 to 15 days before vaccination. These receptors all come from a man aged 45-65 years who received an inactivated influenza vaccine.

This chain uses TRBV29-1 with TRBJ2-1; 8 nucleotides agree with TRBD2. The CDR3 is 13 residues long. Trimming at V came to 3 bases and at J to 4 bases, leaving 2 bases not matched to a gene. Germline V gives CDR1 SQVTM, CDR2 ANQGSEA. The CDR3 nucleotides are TGCAGCGTTGACCGGGGGGGATACAATGAGCAGTTCTTC. Residues: CSVDRGGYNEQFF.

This clonotype turned up a few times. J is TRBJ2-7 and V is TRBV6-2 or TRBV6-3; 12 bases line up with TRBD2. Losses at the gene ends were 3 bases for V and 2 bases for J; bases not matched to a gene: 5. CDR3 length: 16 amino acids. The germline CDR1 and CDR2 sequences are MNHEY and SVGEGT. CDR3 bases: TGTGCCAGCAGTTATAGCCGGACTAGCGGGACCTACGAGCAGTACTTC. This gives the protein CASSYSRTSGTYEQYF.

This chain links TRBV2 with TRBJ2-2; D gene uncertain. The CDR3 loop spans 14 amino acids. Trimming pared 2 bases from V and 3 bases from J, leaving 7 bases between. Germline V gene lookup returns CDR1 SNHLY and CDR2 FYNNEI. The CDR3 region is CASSEPPDTGELFF. CDR3 nucleotide sequence: TGTGCCAGCAGTGAACCCCCAGACACCGGGGAGCTGTTTTTT.

This clonotype has a count of ten or more. This chain uses TRBV11-1 with TRBJ1-2; 9 bases line up with TRBD1. Per the germline V gene, CDR1 is SGHAT and CDR2 is FQDESV (reference sequence). V trimming: 1 base; J trimming: 0 bases; junction bases outside the gene matches: 15. The CDR3 sequence is 20 residues long. The CDR3: CASSLVSLWDREPPNYGYTF. The CDR3 coding sequence is TGTGCCAGCAGCTTAGTAAGCCTTTGGGACAGGGAACCGCCTAACTATGGCTACACCTTC. The entire variable domain, with the rest obtained from reference TRBV11-1 and TRBJ1-2, is as follows: EAEVAQSPRYKITEKSQAVAFWCDPISGHATLYWYRQILGQGPELLVQFQDESVVDDSQLPKDRFSAERLKGVDSTLKIQPAELGDSAMYLCASSLVSLWDREPPNYGYTFGSGTRLTVV.

The chain links TRBV5-1 to TRBJ2-3; D is uncertain. The V and J ends lost 2 bases and 0 bases respectively, with 16 bases between them. The CDR3 covers 17 residues. Germline V gene sequence: CDR1 SGHRS, CDR2 YFSETQ. CDR3 sequence: CASSFGPRPTSTDTQYF. The CDR3 coding sequence is TGCGCCAGCAGCTTCGGACCCCGGCCAACTAGCACAGATACGCAGTATTTT.

The sample holds a few counts of this clonotype. The chain is built from TRBV29-1 and TRBJ2-1; perhaps TRBD2 as D (5 bases). Germline loops: CDR1 SQVTM, CDR2 ANQGSEA. The CDR3 runs to 12 residues. CDR3 DNA sequence: TGCAGTACAAGTCCGGGAAACAATGAGCAGTTCTTC. This sequence encodes CSTSPGNNEQFF.

This clonotype was counted a few times. DNA for the CDR3: TGTGCCACCAGTGAACGGGACAGGGGATTCACCGGGGAGCTGTTTTTT. Translated: CATSERDRGFTGELFF. The chain is built from TRBV24-1 and TRBJ2-2, with TRBD1 matching 10 bases. The CDR3 contains 16 residues. CDR1 and CDR2 from the germline V gene are KGHDR and SFDVKD. J lost 4 bases, V lost 4 bases, and 5 bases had no gene match.

This clonotype was observed a handful of times. The rearrangement uses TRBV20-1 and TRBJ1-2; D is perhaps TRBD1 (5 bases). V was clipped by 6 bases and J by 4 bases, with 18 bases between them. In germline, CDR1 is DFQATT, CDR2 SNEGSKA (reference sequence). The CDR3 totals 14 residues. The CDR3 nucleotides read TGCAGTGCCGACGTGGGGGAGGCTTTCTATGGCTACACCTTC. Encoded protein: CSADVGEAFYGYTF.

This chain connects TRBV28 to TRBJ1-2; 9 nucleotides match TRBD1. Trimming at V came to 4 bases and at J to 4 bases, leaving 7 bases not matched to a gene. The CDR3 length is 15 residues. Germline V gene sequence: CDR1 MDHEN, CDR2 SYDVKM. Here the CDR3 DNA reads TGTGCCAGCAGTTGGGGGGGGGGACAGGGCTATGGCTACACCTTC. It translates to CASSWGGGQGYGYTF.

V usage is TRBV6-5 and J usage is TRBJ1-1; D unresolved. Trimming removed 2 bases at V and 3 bases at J, with 13 bases between. Germline V CDR1 and CDR2: MNHEY, SVGAGI. The CDR3 loop spans 15 amino acids. The DNA for the CDR3 is TGTGCCAGCAGTTACCGCGGACTGAAGGACACTGAAGCTTTCTTT. This gives the protein CASSYRGLKDTEAFF.

This clonotype was detected only a few times. The chain's CDR3 is CATSRPGQGALTQYF. DNA for the CDR3: TGTGCCACCAGCAGACCCGGACAGGGGGCTCTTACGCAGTATTTT. The V and J genes are TRBV15 and TRBJ2-3, with 11 positions matching TRBD1. Per the germline V gene, CDR1 is LNHNV and CDR2 is YYDKDF (reference sequence). J lost 8 bases, V lost 2 bases, and 6 bases had no gene match. The CDR3 totals 15 residues.

The rearrangement links TRBV6-2 or TRBV6-3 to TRBJ2-7; TRBD2 is a possible D gene (5 bases). Trimming shortened V by 10 bases and J by 4 bases, and 11 bases separated the two germline ends. Germline V gene sequence: CDR1 MNHEY, CDR2 SVGEGT. This CDR3 comprises 11 residues. For the CDR3, the DNA is TGTGCCACTTCCTCGGGGTACGAGCAGTACTTC. Translating it yields CATSSGYEQYF.

This chain uses TRBV7-6 with TRBJ2-7; no firm D call. The germline CDR1 and CDR2 sequences are SGHVS and FNYEAQ. CDR3 length: 13 amino acids. V lost 2 bases, J lost 5 bases, and 10 bases lay in between. The CDR3 is CASSLFIGHEQYF. CDR3 bases: TGTGCCAGCAGCTTATTTATTGGGCACGAGCAGTACTTC.

This chain links TRBV12-3 or TRBV12-4 with TRBJ1-4; D gene uncertain. The CDR3 runs 14 residues. Trimming cost V 6 bases and J 4 bases, with 12 bases left between them. The CDR3 reads CASSSDGFNEKLFF. CDR3 bases: TGTGCCAGCAGCTCGGACGGCTTTAATGAAAAACTGTTTTTT.

The chain joins TRBV10-1 to TRBJ1-1; D is unresolved. Germline CDR1 reads WNHNN; CDR2 reads SYGVQD (reference sequence). The CDR3 contains 14 residues. V was shortened by 4 bases and J by 1 base, with 10 bases between the two germline ends. In nucleotides, the CDR3 is TGCGCCAGCAGTGGGATGACTGGGAACACTGAAGCTTTCTTT. Translation gives CASSGMTGNTEAFF.

There are a few counts of this clonotype. J is TRBJ2-1 and V is TRBV2; D ambiguous. Germline assignment: CDR1 SNHLY and CDR2 FYNNEI. Trimming cost V 6 bases and J 6 bases, with 9 bases left between them. The CDR3 covers 12 residues. The CDR3 sequence is CASRPPVNEQFF. DNA of the CDR3: TGTGCCAGCAGACCCCCAGTCAATGAGCAGTTCTTC.